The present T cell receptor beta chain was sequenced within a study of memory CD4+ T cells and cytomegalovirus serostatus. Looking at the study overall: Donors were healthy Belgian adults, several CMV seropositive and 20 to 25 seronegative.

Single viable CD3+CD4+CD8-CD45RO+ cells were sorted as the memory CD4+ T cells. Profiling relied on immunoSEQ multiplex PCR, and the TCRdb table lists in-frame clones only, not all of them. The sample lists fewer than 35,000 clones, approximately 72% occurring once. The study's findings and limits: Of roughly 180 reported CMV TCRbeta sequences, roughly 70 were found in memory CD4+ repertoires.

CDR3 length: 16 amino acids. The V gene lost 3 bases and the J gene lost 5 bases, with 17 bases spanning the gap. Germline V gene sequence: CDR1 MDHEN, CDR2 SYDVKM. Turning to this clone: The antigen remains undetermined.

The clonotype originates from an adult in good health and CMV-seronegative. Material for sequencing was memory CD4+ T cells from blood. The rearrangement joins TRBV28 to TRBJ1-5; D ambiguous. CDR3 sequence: CASSFLSRSAYQPQHF. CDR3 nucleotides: TGTGCCAGCAGTTTCCTTTCAAGATCGGCCTATCAGCCCCAGCATTTT.